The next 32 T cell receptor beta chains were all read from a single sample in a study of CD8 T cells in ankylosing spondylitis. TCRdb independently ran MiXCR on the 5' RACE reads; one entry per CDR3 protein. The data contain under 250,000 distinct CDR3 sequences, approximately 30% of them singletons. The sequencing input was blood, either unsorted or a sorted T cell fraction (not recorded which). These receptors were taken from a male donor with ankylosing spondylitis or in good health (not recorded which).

The CDR3 DNA sequence: TGTGCCAGCAGTTTAATTCCGAGGATAGCGGGGGGGCCTTCCAGAGATACGCAGTATTTT. Amino acid sequence: CASSLIPRIAGGPSRDTQYF. This chain connects TRBV12-3 or TRBV12-4 to TRBJ2-3, with 11 bases fitting TRBD2. The CDR3 has 20 residues. V shed 2 bases and J 5 bases; nucleotides not matched to a gene: 18.

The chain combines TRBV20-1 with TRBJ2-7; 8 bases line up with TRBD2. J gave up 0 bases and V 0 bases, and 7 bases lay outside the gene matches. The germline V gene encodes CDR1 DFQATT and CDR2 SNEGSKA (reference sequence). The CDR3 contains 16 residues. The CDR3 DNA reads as TGCAGTGCTAGAGAAAACCGACTAGCGAGCTCCTACGAGCAGTACTTC. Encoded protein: CSARENRLASSYEQYF.

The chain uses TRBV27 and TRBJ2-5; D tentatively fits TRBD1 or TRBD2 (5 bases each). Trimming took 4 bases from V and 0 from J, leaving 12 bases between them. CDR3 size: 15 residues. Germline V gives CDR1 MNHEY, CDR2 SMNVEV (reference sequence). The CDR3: CASSSPGTNQETQYF. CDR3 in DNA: TGTGCCAGCAGTTCCCCCGGGACCAACCAAGAGACCCAGTACTTC.

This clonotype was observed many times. The CDR3 protein is CASSLLDARTDTQYF. CDR3 nucleotide sequence: TGTGCCAGCAGCCTACTAGACGCCCGCACAGATACGCAGTATTTT. V usage is TRBV6-1 and J usage is TRBJ2-3; tentatively, D is TRBD2 (5 bases). The ends were cut back, 6 bases at V and 1 base at J, with 14 bases in the middle. The V gene's germline CDR1 is MNHNS and CDR2 SASEGT. This CDR3 contains 15 residues.

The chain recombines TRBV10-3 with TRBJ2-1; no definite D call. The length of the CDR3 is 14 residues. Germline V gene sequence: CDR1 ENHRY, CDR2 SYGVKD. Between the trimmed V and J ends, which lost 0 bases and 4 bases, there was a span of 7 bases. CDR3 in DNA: TGTGCCATCAGTGAGTCGTCGGGTTACAATGAGCAGTTCTTC. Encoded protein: CAISESSGYNEQFF.

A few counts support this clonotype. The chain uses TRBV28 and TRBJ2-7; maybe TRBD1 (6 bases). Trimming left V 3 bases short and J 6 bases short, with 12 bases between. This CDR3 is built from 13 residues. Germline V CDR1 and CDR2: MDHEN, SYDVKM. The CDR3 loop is CASSFFGQSEQYF. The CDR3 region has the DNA TGTGCCAGCAGTTTCTTCGGACAGAGCGAGCAGTACTTC.

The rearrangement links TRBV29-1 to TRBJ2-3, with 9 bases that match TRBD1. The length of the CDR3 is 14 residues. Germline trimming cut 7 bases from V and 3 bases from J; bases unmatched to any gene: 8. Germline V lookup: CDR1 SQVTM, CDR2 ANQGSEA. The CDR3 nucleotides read TGCAGCGCTACTAAGGGACAGGGAACAGATACGCAGTATTTT. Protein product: CSATKGQGTDTQYF.

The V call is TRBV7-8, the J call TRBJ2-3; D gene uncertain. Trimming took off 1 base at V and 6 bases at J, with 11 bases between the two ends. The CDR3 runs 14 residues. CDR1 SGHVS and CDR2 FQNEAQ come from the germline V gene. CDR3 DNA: TGTGCCAGCAGCTTAGAGTGGGTCTTGGATACGCAGTATTTT. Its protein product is CASSLEWVLDTQYF.

CDR3 DNA: TGCAGTGCTAGAGGATGGGGATCATCGCCCCAGCATTTT. Translated, it gives CSARGWGSSPQHF. The genes are TRBV20-1 and TRBJ1-5, with D hard to call. The germline V gene has CDR1 DFQATT and CDR2 SNEGSKA (reference sequence). V lost 1 base, J lost 9 bases, and 13 bases lay in between. This CDR3 spans 13 amino acids.

The DNA of the CDR3 is TGTGCCAGCAGCCTAGATAGGACAGAGATCACAGATACGCAGTATTTT. It is translated as CASSLDRTEITDTQYF. The chain employs TRBV5-6 and TRBJ2-3; D is possibly TRBD1 (6 bases). Trimming cost V 4 bases and J 2 bases, with 17 bases left between them. CDR1 is SGHDT, CDR2 YYEEEE, per germline. This CDR3 has 16 residues. Full variable domain (outside the CDR3, taken from reference TRBV5-6 and TRBJ2-3): DAGVTQSPTHLIKTRGQQVTLRCSPKSGHDTVSWYQQALGQGPQFIFQYYEEEERQRGNFPDRFSGHQFPNYSSELNVNALLLGDSALYLCASSLDRTEITDTQYFGPGTRLTVL.

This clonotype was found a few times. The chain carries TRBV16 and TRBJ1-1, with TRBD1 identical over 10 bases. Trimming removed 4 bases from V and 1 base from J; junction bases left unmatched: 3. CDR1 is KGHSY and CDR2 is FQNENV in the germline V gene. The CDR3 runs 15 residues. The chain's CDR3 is CASSPRTGGNTEAFF. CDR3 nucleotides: TGTGCCAGCAGCCCTAGGACAGGGGGGAACACTGAAGCTTTCTTT.

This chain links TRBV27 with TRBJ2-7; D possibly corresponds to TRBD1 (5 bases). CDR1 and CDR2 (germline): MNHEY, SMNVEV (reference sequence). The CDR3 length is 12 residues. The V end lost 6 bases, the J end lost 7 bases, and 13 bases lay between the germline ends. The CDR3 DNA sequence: TGTGCCAGCAGAGCTCGACAGAAAGAGCAGTACTTC. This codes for CASRARQKEQYF.

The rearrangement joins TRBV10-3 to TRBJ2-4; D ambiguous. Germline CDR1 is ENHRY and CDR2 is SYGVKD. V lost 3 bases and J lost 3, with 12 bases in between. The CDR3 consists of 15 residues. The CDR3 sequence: CAISEGQNGKNIQYF. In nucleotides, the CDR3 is TGTGCCATCAGTGAAGGGCAGAATGGCAAAAACATTCAGTACTTC.

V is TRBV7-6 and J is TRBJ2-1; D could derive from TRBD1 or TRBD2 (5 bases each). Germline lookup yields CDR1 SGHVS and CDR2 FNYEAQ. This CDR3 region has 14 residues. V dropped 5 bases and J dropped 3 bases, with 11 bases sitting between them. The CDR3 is CASSQDGGYNEQFF. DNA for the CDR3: TGTGCCAGCAGCCAAGATGGGGGCTACAATGAGCAGTTCTTC.

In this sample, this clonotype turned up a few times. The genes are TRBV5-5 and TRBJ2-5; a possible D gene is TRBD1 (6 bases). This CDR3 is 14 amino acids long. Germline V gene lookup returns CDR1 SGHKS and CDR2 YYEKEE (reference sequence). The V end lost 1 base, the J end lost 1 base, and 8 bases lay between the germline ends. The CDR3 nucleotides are TGTGCCAGCAGCTTGACAGGGAGCCAAGAGACCCAGTACTTC. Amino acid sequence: CASSLTGSQETQYF.

CDR3 nucleotide sequence: TGTGCCAGCAGCTTGTTGGGCAGCCGAAACACCGGGGAGCTGTTTTTT. Amino acid sequence: CASSLLGSRNTGELFF. The chain recombines TRBV5-5 with TRBJ2-2; D is uncertain. Trimming pared 1 base from V and 2 bases from J, leaving 12 bases between. CDR1 and CDR2 from the germline V gene are SGHKS and YYEKEE (reference sequence). There are 16 residues in the CDR3.

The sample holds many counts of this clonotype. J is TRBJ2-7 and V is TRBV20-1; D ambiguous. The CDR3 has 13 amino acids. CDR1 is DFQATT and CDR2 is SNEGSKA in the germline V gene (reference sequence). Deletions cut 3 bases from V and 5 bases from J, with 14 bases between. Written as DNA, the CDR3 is TGCAGTGCTAGTGACGGCAGATCCAACGAGCAGTACTTC. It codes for CSASDGRSNEQYF.

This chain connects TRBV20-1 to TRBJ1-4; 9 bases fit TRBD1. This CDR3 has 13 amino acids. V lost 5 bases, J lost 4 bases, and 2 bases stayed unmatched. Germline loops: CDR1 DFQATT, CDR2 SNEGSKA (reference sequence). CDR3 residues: CSAPGQGNEKLFF. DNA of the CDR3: TGCAGTGCTCCGGGACAGGGTAATGAAAAACTGTTTTTT.

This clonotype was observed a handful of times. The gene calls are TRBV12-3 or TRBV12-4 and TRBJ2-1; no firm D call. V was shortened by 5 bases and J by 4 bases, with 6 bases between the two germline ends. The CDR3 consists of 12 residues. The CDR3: CASSILYNEQFF. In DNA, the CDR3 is TGTGCCAGCAGTATCCTATACAATGAGCAGTTCTTC.

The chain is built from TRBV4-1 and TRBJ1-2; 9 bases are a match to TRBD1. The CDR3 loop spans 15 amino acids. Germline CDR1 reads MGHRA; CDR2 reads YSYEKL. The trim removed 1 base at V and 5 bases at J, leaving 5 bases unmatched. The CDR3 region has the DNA TGCGCCAGCAGCCAAGTCATGGGACAGGGTTATGGCTACACCTTC. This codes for CASSQVMGQGYGYTF.

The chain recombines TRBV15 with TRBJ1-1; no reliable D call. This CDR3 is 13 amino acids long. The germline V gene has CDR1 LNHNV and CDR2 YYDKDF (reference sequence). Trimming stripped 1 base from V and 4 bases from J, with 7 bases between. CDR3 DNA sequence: TGTGCCACCAGCAGAGGAGGGTCCACTGAAGCTTTCTTT. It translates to CATSRGGSTEAFF.

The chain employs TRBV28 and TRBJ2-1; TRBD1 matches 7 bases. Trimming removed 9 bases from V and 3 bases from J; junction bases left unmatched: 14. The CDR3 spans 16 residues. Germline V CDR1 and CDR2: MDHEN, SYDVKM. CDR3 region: CASYQPRDRYYNEQFF. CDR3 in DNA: TGTGCCAGTTACCAACCCCGGGACAGATACTACAATGAGCAGTTCTTC.

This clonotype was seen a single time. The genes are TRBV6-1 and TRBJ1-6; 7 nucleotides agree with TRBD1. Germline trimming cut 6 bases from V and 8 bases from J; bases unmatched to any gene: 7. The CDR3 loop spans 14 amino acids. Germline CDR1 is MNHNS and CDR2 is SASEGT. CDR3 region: CASSRQGWDSPLHF. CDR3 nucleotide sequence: TGTGCCAGCAGCCGACAGGGCTGGGATTCACCCCTCCACTTT.

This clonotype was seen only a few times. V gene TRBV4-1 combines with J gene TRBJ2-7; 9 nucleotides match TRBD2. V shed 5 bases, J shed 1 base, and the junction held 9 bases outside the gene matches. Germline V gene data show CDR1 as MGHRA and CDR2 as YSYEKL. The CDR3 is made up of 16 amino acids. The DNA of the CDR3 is TGCGCCAGCAGCTACCTCATAGCGGGGGCTTCCTACGAGCAGTACTTC. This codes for CASSYLIAGASYEQYF.

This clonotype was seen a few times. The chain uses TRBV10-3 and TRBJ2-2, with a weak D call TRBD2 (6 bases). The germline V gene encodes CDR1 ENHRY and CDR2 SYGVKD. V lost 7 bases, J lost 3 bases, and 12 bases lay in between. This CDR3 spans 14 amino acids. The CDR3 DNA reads TGTGCCATCACCCCGGGAGCCTACACCGGGGAGCTGTTTTTT. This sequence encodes CAITPGAYTGELFF.

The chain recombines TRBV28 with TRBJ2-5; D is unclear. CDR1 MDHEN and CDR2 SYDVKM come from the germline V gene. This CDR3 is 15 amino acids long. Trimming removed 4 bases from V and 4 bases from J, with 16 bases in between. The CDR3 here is CASSSSDAVGETQYF. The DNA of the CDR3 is TGTGCCAGCAGTTCCTCGGACGCCGTAGGAGAGACCCAGTACTTC.

The CDR3 DNA sequence: TGTGCCAGCAGCTCGCCAGGACTAGATTACGAGCAGTACTTC. Encoded protein: CASSSPGLDYEQYF. This sequence joins TRBV7-6 and TRBJ2-7; TRBD2 aligns across 7 bases. Trimming took 4 bases from V and 4 from J; bases not matched to a gene: 7. This CDR3 region has 14 residues. The germline V gene has CDR1 SGHVS and CDR2 FNYEAQ.

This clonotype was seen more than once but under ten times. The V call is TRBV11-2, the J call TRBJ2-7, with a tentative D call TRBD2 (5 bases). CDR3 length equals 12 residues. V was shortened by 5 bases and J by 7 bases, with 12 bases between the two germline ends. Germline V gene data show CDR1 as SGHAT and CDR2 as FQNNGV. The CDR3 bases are TGTGCCAGCAGCAAAGAATCGGGAGAGCAGTACTTC. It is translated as CASSKESGEQYF.

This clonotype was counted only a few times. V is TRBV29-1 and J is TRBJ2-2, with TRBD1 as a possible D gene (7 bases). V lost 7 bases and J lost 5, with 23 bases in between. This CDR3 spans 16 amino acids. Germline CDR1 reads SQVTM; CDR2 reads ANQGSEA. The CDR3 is CSAIDRAKDYTGELFF. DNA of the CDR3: TGCAGCGCAATAGACAGGGCCAAGGACTATACCGGGGAGCTGTTTTTT.

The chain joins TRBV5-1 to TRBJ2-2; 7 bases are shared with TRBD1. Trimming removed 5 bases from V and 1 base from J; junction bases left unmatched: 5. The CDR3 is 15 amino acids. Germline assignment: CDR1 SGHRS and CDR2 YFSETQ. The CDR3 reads CASRKTGLNTGELFF. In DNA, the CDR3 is TGCGCCAGCAGAAAGACAGGGTTGAACACCGGGGAGCTGTTTTTT.

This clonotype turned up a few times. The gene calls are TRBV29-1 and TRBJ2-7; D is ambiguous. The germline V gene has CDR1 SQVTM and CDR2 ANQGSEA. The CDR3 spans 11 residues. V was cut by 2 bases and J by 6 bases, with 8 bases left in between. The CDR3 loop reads CSVELSGEQYF. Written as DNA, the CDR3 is TGCAGCGTTGAACTTTCAGGCGAGCAGTACTTC.

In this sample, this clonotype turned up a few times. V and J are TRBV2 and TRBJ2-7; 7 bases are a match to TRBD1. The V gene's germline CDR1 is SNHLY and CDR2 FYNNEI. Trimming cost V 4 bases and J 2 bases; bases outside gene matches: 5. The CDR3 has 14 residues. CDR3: CASSAGQIPYEQYF. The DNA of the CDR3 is TGTGCCAGCAGTGCGGGACAGATTCCCTACGAGCAGTACTTC. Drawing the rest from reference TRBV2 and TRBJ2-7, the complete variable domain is EPEVTQTPSHQVTQMGQEVILRCVPISNHLYFYWYRQILGQKVEFLVSFYNNEISEKSEIFDDQFSVERPDGSNFTLKIRSTKLEDSAMYFCASSAGQIPYEQYFGPGTRLTVT.